This TCR beta chain is drawn from a study of blood T cell repertoires in COVID-19. Measured with immunoSEQ multiplex PCR; TCRdb has only the in-frame clones, and not every one. This sample has 80,000 to 85,000 clones, with 80% to 90% found just once. The CDR3 is made up of 11 amino acids. CDR1 LNHDA and CDR2 SQIVND come from the germline V gene (reference sequence). V lost 8 bases and J lost 2, with 6 bases in between. The chain joins TRBV19 to TRBJ1-2; D is uncertain. This TCR came from a woman at least 80 years old with acute or convalescent COVID-19. Sequenced material: peripheral blood. CDR3 sequence (DNA): TGTGCCAGTTACTTAAACTATGGCTACACCTTC. It encodes CASYLNYGYTF.